The 29 T cell receptor beta chains reported below all come from one sample, sequenced in a study of control samples from healthy donors and cancer patients. Method: immunoSEQ multiplex PCR; TCRdb's copy keeps in-frame clones and lacks some. The data hold approximately 140,000 clones, with roughly 90% observed a single time. Sequenced: PBMCs. These receptors were collected from a man aged 45-60 years with head and neck cancer.

V is TRBV7-9 and J is TRBJ2-7, with 9 bases identical to TRBD1. CDR3 length: 15 amino acids. The ends lost 5 bases at V and 5 bases at J; junction bases unmatched: 10. CDR1 and CDR2 (germline): SEHNR, FQNEAQ (reference sequence). CDR3 DNA: TGTGCCAGCAGCCCTCGGACAGGGGAAAGCCACGAGCAGTACTTC. Protein sequence: CASSPRTGESHEQYF.

Only one count was recorded for this clone. The chain links TRBV7-9 to TRBJ2-1; D possibly corresponds to TRBD2 (6 bases). Germline CDR1 reads SEHNR; CDR2 reads FQNEAQ (reference sequence). CDR3 length equals 14 residues. V lost 4 bases and J lost 6, with 13 bases in between. The CDR3: CASSSPHGGNEQFF. DNA of the CDR3: TGTGCCAGCAGCTCCCCCCACGGGGGCAATGAGCAGTTCTTC. Full variable domain (outside the CDR3, taken from reference TRBV7-9 and TRBJ2-1): DTGVSQNPRHKITKRGQNVTFRCDPISEHNRLYWYRQTLGQGPEFLTYFQNEAQLEKSRLLSDRFSAERPKGSFSTLEIQRTEQGDSAMYLCASSSPHGGNEQFFGPGTRLTVL.

This clone showed up just a few times. V is TRBV2 and J is TRBJ2-3; 10 positions agree with TRBD2. V gave up 0 bases and J gave up 3 bases; unmatched junction bases: 12. There are 19 residues in the CDR3. The V gene's germline CDR1 is SNHLY and CDR2 FYNNEI. CDR3: CASSEARLAGASGTDTQYF. CDR3 in DNA: TGTGCCAGCAGTGAAGCAAGGCTAGCGGGGGCCTCTGGGACAGATACGCAGTATTTT.

The CDR3 protein is CASSLTSGSVSWNYEQYF. Here the CDR3 DNA reads TGTGCCAGCAGTTTAACTAGCGGGAGTGTTTCGTGGAACTACGAGCAGTACTTC. The chain links TRBV27 to TRBJ2-7, with TRBD2 matching over 11 bases. V trimming: 2 bases; J trimming: 3 bases; junction bases outside the gene matches: 12. This CDR3 is built from 18 residues. Looked up from germline, CDR1 is MNHEY and CDR2 is SMNVEV (reference sequence).

The rearrangement joins TRBV5-1 to TRBJ1-2; 7 bases are a match to TRBD1. The CDR3 is made up of 15 amino acids. CDR1 and CDR2 from the germline V gene are SGHRS and YFSETQ. With V trimmed by 3 bases and J by 2 bases, 7 bases remained unmatched. The CDR3 loop is CASSWAGGSNYGYTF. The CDR3 bases are TGCGCCAGCAGCTGGGCAGGGGGATCAAACTATGGCTACACCTTC.

The chain carries TRBV6-1 and TRBJ2-1; 7 bases fit TRBD1. CDR3 size: 15 residues. J was trimmed by 3 bases and V by 3 bases; bases with no gene match: 5. Germline V gene data show CDR1 as MNHNS and CDR2 as SASEGT. This chain's CDR3 is CASSDAGTDYNEQFF. DNA for the CDR3: TGTGCCAGCAGTGACGCTGGGACAGACTACAATGAGCAGTTCTTC.

V and J are TRBV19 and TRBJ2-1, with 10 positions matching TRBD2. Germline V gene data show CDR1 as LNHDA and CDR2 as SQIVND (reference sequence). This CDR3 has 16 residues. V dropped 4 bases and J dropped 2; count of bases not matched to a gene: 5. Here the CDR3 DNA reads TGTGCCAGTAGTAGGCCCGGACTAGCGGCCTACAATGAGCAGTTCTTC. Translating it yields CASSRPGLAAYNEQFF.

V and J are TRBV6-5 and TRBJ2-5, with TRBD2 matching over 10 bases. Looked up from germline, CDR1 is MNHEY and CDR2 is SVGAGI. The junction had 6 bases not matched to a gene; V was cut back by 6 bases and J by 2 bases. The CDR3 extends over 15 amino acids. The CDR3 loop is CASRILAGPQETQYF. In DNA form, the CDR3 reads TGTGCCAGCAGGATACTAGCGGGGCCTCAAGAGACCCAGTACTTC.

The rearrangement uses TRBV3-1 (or the pseudogene TRBV3-2) and TRBJ2-1, with D unclear. CDR3 length: 14 residues. CDR1 LGHDT and CDR2 YNNKEL come from the germline V gene (reference sequence). V was trimmed by 4 bases and J by 10 bases, leaving 17 bases between them. The CDR3 DNA sequence: TGTGCCAGCAGCCGTGGACCCCGGGCCGGAGAGCAGTTCTTC. It yields the protein CASSRGPRAGEQFF.

This clone has a handful of counts. This CDR3 is also generated by other DNA sequences in the sample. The chain carries TRBV3-1 (or the pseudogene TRBV3-2) and TRBJ1-1; tentatively, D is TRBD1 (5 bases). The CDR3 has 13 amino acids. Trimming cost V 0 bases and J 4 bases, with 6 bases left between them. Per germline, CDR1 LGHDT and CDR2 YNNKEL (reference sequence). CDR3 sequence: CASSQEGGTEAFF. Here the CDR3 DNA reads TGTGCCAGCAGCCAAGAGGGGGGCACTGAAGCTTTCTTT.

The chain recombines TRBV2 with TRBJ2-2; 8 nucleotides agree with TRBD1. The J segment lost 6 bases and the V segment lost 5 bases, leaving 8 bases of the junction unmatched. Germline-derived CDR1 and CDR2 are SNHLY and FYNNEI. This CDR3 is 15 amino acids long. DNA of the CDR3: TGTGCCAGCAGTCTCGGCGGACAGGGAGCCGGGGAGCTGTTTTTT. This codes for CASSLGGQGAGELFF.

This clone has just one count. V is TRBV21-1 and J is TRBJ2-1; the table's TRBD1 call for D was not verified on the DNA. TRBV21-1 is listed as a pseudogene. There are 18 residues in the CDR3. CDR3 residues: CASSTRDRGLFPHNEQFF. Here the CDR3 DNA reads TGTGCCAGCAGCACTCGGGACAGGGGTCTTTTTCCGCACAATGAGCAGTTCTTC.

This chain connects TRBV7-9 to TRBJ1-1; D is undetermined. V lost 5 bases and J lost 2, with 21 bases in between. The CDR3 totals 17 residues. The germline CDR1 and CDR2 sequences are SEHNR and FQNEAQ (reference sequence). DNA for the CDR3: TGTGCCAGCAGCCCCTTAGTTCAGAACCCCAGAAACACTGAAGCTTTCTTT. Its translation: CASSPLVQNPRNTEAFF. Full variable domain (outside the CDR3, taken from reference TRBV7-9 and TRBJ1-1): DTGVSQNPRHKITKRGQNVTFRCDPISEHNRLYWYRQTLGQGPEFLTYFQNEAQLEKSRLLSDRFSAERPKGSFSTLEIQRTEQGDSAMYLCASSPLVQNPRNTEAFFGQGTRLTVV.

This clone was observed a single time. The chain recombines TRBV5-1 with TRBJ2-1, with 7 bases aligning to TRBD2. The ends lost 3 bases at V and 3 bases at J; junction bases unmatched: 12. CDR1 and CDR2 (germline): SGHRS, YFSETQ. This CDR3 has 17 residues. The CDR3 bases are TGCGCCAGCAGCTCCTCTGGGATAGCGGGCCTCTACAATGAGCAGTTCTTC. It translates to CASSSSGIAGLYNEQFF.

The chain employs TRBV2 and TRBJ2-6, with no clear D. The V and J ends lost 7 bases and 0 bases respectively, with 7 bases between them. The CDR3 contains 14 residues. The germline CDR1 and CDR2 sequences are SNHLY and FYNNEI. The CDR3: CASNTYSGANVLTF. As DNA, the CDR3 is TGTGCCAGCAACACGTACTCTGGGGCCAACGTCCTGACTTTC.

The chain carries TRBV6-6 and TRBJ2-1, with D possibly being TRBD2 (5 bases). V lost 6 bases and J 5 bases, leaving 8 bases between the germline ends. The CDR3 sequence is 12 residues long. Germline loops: CDR1 MNHNY, CDR2 SVGAGI (reference sequence). The CDR3 DNA follows: TGTGCCAGCAGGGTCGGGGACAATGAGCAGTTCTTC. Amino acid sequence: CASRVGDNEQFF.

V usage is TRBV11-1 and J usage is TRBJ2-5; 8 positions match TRBD2. CDR1 and CDR2 from the germline V gene are SGHAT and FQDESV (reference sequence). CDR3 length: 16 amino acids. Trimming took 4 bases from V and 4 from J; bases not matched to a gene: 11. The chain's CDR3 is CASSWMPGLGGETQYF. For the CDR3, the DNA is TGTGCCAGCAGCTGGATGCCGGGACTAGGGGGAGAGACCCAGTACTTC.

V is TRBV5-1 and J is TRBJ2-7; TRBD2 matches 12 bases. The CDR3 spans 15 residues. V dropped 5 bases and J dropped 7; count of bases not matched to a gene: 10. CDR1 SGHRS and CDR2 YFSETQ come from the germline V gene. In DNA, the CDR3 is TGCGCCAGCAGGAAACTAGCGGGGGGTAGTGAAGAGCAGTACTTC. Its translation is CASRKLAGGSEEQYF. The full variable domain, completed using reference TRBV5-1 and TRBJ2-7, is KAGVTQTPRYLIKTRGQQVTLSCSPISGHRSVSWYQQTPGQGLQFLFEYFSETQRNKGNFPGRFSGRQFSNSRSEMNVSTLELGDSALYLCASRKLAGGSEEQYFGPGTRLTVT.

The chain has TRBV11-3 and TRBJ2-1, with no clear D. The CDR3 is made up of 14 amino acids. The V end lost 2 bases, the J end lost 4 bases, and 9 bases lay between the germline ends. Germline V CDR1 and CDR2: SGHNT, YENEEA. The CDR3 here is CASSLLGRYNEQFF. The CDR3 nucleotides are TGTGCCAGCAGCTTACTTGGGCGGTACAATGAGCAGTTCTTC.

This rearrangement joins TRBV27 to TRBJ2-1; maybe TRBD1 (5 bases). V lost 2 bases, J lost 4 bases, and 12 bases lay in between. The CDR3 runs 15 residues. Per germline, CDR1 MNHEY and CDR2 SMNVEV (reference sequence). DNA of the CDR3: TGTGCCAGCAGTTTAGCCAGGGCGAGGTACAATGAGCAGTTCTTC. Its translation is CASSLARARYNEQFF.

This chain links TRBV5-1 with TRBJ1-2; TRBD1 is a possible D gene (5 bases). The germline CDR1 and CDR2 sequences are SGHRS and YFSETQ. The CDR3 totals 13 residues. The ends were cut back, 0 bases at V and 4 bases at J, with 7 bases in the middle. The CDR3 region is CASSLAGFYGYTF. CDR3 in DNA: TGCGCCAGCAGCTTGGCAGGGTTCTATGGCTACACCTTC.

The chain uses TRBV27 and TRBJ2-1, with D tentatively TRBD2 (6 bases). The germline V gene encodes CDR1 MNHEY and CDR2 SMNVEV (reference sequence). Trimming removed 2 bases at V and 3 bases at J, with 8 bases between. The CDR3 loop spans 14 amino acids. For the CDR3, the DNA is TGTGCCAGCAGTTTAGGGGGGATCTACAATGAGCAGTTCTTC. Its protein product is CASSLGGIYNEQFF.

This chain links TRBV2 with TRBJ2-5; tentatively, D is TRBD1 or TRBD2 (5 bases each). The V end lost 6 bases, the J end lost 1 base, and 12 bases lay between the germline ends. Germline V lookup: CDR1 SNHLY, CDR2 FYNNEI. The CDR3 contains 14 residues. CDR3 loop: CASRPGAGQETQYF. In DNA, the CDR3 is TGTGCCAGCAGGCCCGGGGCGGGCCAAGAGACCCAGTACTTC.

This clone was recorded only once. The chain is built from TRBV18 and TRBJ1-2; 7 bases agree with TRBD1. Germline V CDR1 and CDR2: KGHSH, LQKENI. V lost 3 bases and J lost 6; bases outside the gene matches: 7. CDR3 length: 14 residues. CDR3 nucleotides: TGTGCCAGCTCACCGTCAGGGGGGCTTGATGGCTACACCTTC. This gives the protein CASSPSGGLDGYTF.

The rearrangement joins TRBV4-1 to TRBJ1-3, with no clear D. V lost 1 base, J lost 1 base, and 8 bases lay in between. The CDR3 runs 15 residues. Germline V gene data show CDR1 as MGHRA and CDR2 as YSYEKL. The CDR3 DNA reads as TGCGCCAGCAGCCAAGGACTGATTTCTGGAAACACCATATATTTT. It specifies CASSQGLISGNTIYF.

V is TRBV11-2 and J is TRBJ1-2; D remains unclear. Looked up from germline, CDR1 is SGHAT and CDR2 is FQNNGV. The CDR3 is 15 amino acids. The V end was cut by 1 base, the J end by 4 bases, with 13 bases between. In DNA form, the CDR3 reads TGTGCCAGCAGCTTAGCGACCCTGGGTGGCTATGGCTACACCTTC. Residues: CASSLATLGGYGYTF.

Worth noting for this clone: This specimen includes other DNA sequences encoding the same CDR3. The chain combines TRBV6-5 with TRBJ2-7; 8 bases align to TRBD1. Germline lookup yields CDR1 MNHEY and CDR2 SVGAGI. This CDR3 has 13 residues. With 6 bases clipped from V and 3 bases from J, the junction kept 4 bases outside the gene matches. The CDR3 sequence is CASSRDRGYEQYF. The CDR3 region has the DNA TGTGCCAGCAGCCGCGACAGGGGCTACGAGCAGTACTTC.

This sequence joins TRBV3-1 (or the pseudogene TRBV3-2) and TRBJ1-2; TRBD1 is a possible D gene (5 bases). The V gene's germline CDR1 is LGHDT and CDR2 YNNKEL (reference sequence). This CDR3 is 14 amino acids long. Between the trimmed V and J ends, which lost 0 bases and 1 base, there was a span of 6 bases. The CDR3 loop reads CASSQDRVNYGYTF. Here the CDR3 DNA reads TGTGCCAGCAGCCAAGACAGGGTTAACTATGGCTACACCTTC.

The chain uses TRBV5-6 and TRBJ1-1; D is ambiguous. Trimming shortened V by 0 bases and J by 1 base, and 4 bases separated the two germline ends. The CDR3 spans 13 residues. From germline, CDR1 is SGHDT and CDR2 YYEEEE. Here the CDR3 reads CASSLDENTEAFF. The CDR3 DNA reads as TGTGCCAGCAGCTTGGACGAGAACACTGAAGCTTTCTTT.